A single sample gave rise to the 13 T cell receptor beta chains below, sequenced in a study of beta chain features in type 1 diabetes. The study reverse transcribed the entire isolated RNA, so it sequenced expressed TCRB transcripts. Measured with immunoSEQ multiplex PCR; TCRdb has only the in-frame clones, and not every one. Of some 300,000 clones in the sample, about 8% were seen once. The sample was central memory CD4+ T cells from blood. Receptors were obtained from a woman aged 18-29 years in good health.

This clone has more than one count but fewer than ten. The V gene is TRBV2, the J gene TRBJ1-5, with unresolved D. Germline CDR1 reads SNHLY; CDR2 reads FYNNEI. Trimming shortened V by 2 bases and J by 6 bases, and 11 bases separated the two germline ends. The CDR3 is 14 residues long. The CDR3 sequence: CASSESSFGQPQHF. The CDR3 nucleotides read TGTGCCAGCAGTGAAAGCTCTTTCGGTCAGCCCCAGCATTTT.

The sample holds many counts of this clone. CDR3 amino acids: CASSPGGSPQPQHF. In nucleotides, the CDR3 is TGTGCCAGCTCACCTGGTGGGAGCCCCCAGCCCCAGCATTTT. The chain recombines TRBV18 with TRBJ1-5; D uncertain. CDR3 length: 14 residues. Germline V gene data show CDR1 as KGHSH and CDR2 as LQKENI. V lost 3 bases and J 7 bases, leaving 13 bases between the germline ends.

V usage is TRBV4-3 and J usage is TRBJ2-2, with D perhaps TRBD2 (6 bases). The CDR3 length is 17 residues. Germline V gives CDR1 LGHNA, CDR2 YSLEER. Trimming stripped 0 bases from V and 7 bases from J, with 18 bases between. The CDR3 DNA follows: TGCGCCAGCAGCCAAGATAGGACTTGGAGGGTCATCGGGGAGCTGTTTTTT. It codes for CASSQDRTWRVIGELFF.

V is TRBV6-1 and J is TRBJ1-2, with 7 nucleotides matching TRBD1. Germline V lookup: CDR1 MNHNS, CDR2 SASEGT. The V gene end was trimmed by 5 bases and the J gene end by 5 bases; junction bases not matched to a gene: 5. CDR3 length equals 13 residues. CDR3 in amino acids: CASSNRGEYGYTF. CDR3 sequence (DNA): TGTGCCAGCAGTAACAGGGGAGAGTATGGCTACACCTTC.

The rearrangement links TRBV7-9 to TRBJ1-2; no firm D call. The CDR3 length is 16 residues. Deletions cut 0 bases from V and 8 bases from J, with 19 bases between. The V gene's germline CDR1 is SEHNR and CDR2 FQNEAQ (reference sequence). CDR3 DNA sequence: TGTGCCAGCAGCTTAGCCTCAACGACTGGAATGGGAGGCTACACCTTC. It yields the protein CASSLASTTGMGGYTF.

The V gene is TRBV30, the J gene TRBJ2-3, with 9 bases aligning to TRBD2. The germline CDR1 and CDR2 sequences are GTSNPN and SVGIG (reference sequence). V was clipped by 0 bases and J by 6 bases; unmatched bases: 10. The CDR3 length is 16 residues. This chain's CDR3 is CAWSVGIIAGVDTQYF. Written as DNA, the CDR3 is TGTGCCTGGAGTGTTGGAATAATAGCGGGAGTTGATACGCAGTATTTT.

This clone occurred a few times. The V and J genes are TRBV4-1 and TRBJ2-5; 12 bases line up with TRBD2. The CDR3 is 18 residues long. In germline, CDR1 is MGHRA, CDR2 YSYEKL. V gave up 1 base and J gave up 4 bases; unmatched junction bases: 10. The CDR3 region has the DNA TGCGCCAGCAGCCAAGTTGGGCTAGCGGGGGGGGAGAGAGAGACCCAGTACTTC. Translating gives CASSQVGLAGGERETQYF.

The J gene is TRBJ2-2, the V gene TRBV28; 7 nucleotides match TRBD1. J gave up 8 bases and V 4 bases, and 13 bases lay outside the gene matches. This CDR3 is 16 amino acids long. Germline assignment: CDR1 MDHEN and CDR2 SYDVKM. Here the CDR3 reads CASSSRQGLRGGELFF. The DNA for the CDR3 is TGTGCCAGCAGTTCTAGACAGGGCCTCAGGGGAGGGGAGCTGTTTTTT. Full variable domain (outside the CDR3, taken from reference TRBV28 and TRBJ2-2): DVKVTQSSRYLVKRTGEKVFLECVQDMDHENMFWYRQDPGLGLRLIYFSYDVKMKEKGDIPEGYSVSREKKERFSLILESASTNQTSMYLCASSSRQGLRGGELFFGEGSRLTVL.

This clone has a handful of counts. This chain joins TRBV7-8 and TRBJ2-1, with unresolved D. Per the germline V gene, CDR1 is SGHVS and CDR2 is FQNEAQ. This CDR3 contains 16 residues. V lost 5 bases and J 1 base, leaving 15 bases between the germline ends. The CDR3: CASSRAPAISYNEQFF. The CDR3 DNA reads TGTGCCAGCAGCCGGGCCCCAGCGATATCCTACAATGAGCAGTTCTTC.

This clone came up a few times. This sequence joins TRBV2 and TRBJ1-2, with D tentatively TRBD1 (5 bases). Germline V gene sequence: CDR1 SNHLY, CDR2 FYNNEI. The CDR3 length is 13 residues. The germline V and J ends were trimmed by 4 bases and 4 bases, with 10 bases remaining between them. The CDR3 sequence is CASSGQPFYGYTF. The CDR3 DNA follows: TGTGCCAGCAGTGGACAGCCTTTCTATGGCTACACCTTC. The entire variable domain, with the rest obtained from reference TRBV2 and TRBJ1-2, is as follows: EPEVTQTPSHQVTQMGQEVILRCVPISNHLYFYWYRQILGQKVEFLVSFYNNEISEKSEIFDDQFSVERPDGSNFTLKIRSTKLEDSAMYFCASSGQPFYGYTFGSGTRLTVV.

This clone showed up just a few times. V is TRBV7-2 and J is TRBJ2-7; D is ambiguous. CDR3 size: 14 residues. Germline-derived CDR1 and CDR2 are SGHTA and FQGNSA. V shed 1 base and J shed 6 bases, with 13 bases lying between them. The DNA of the CDR3 is TGTGCCAGCAGCTTAGACCGGGTTTCTTTCGAGCAGTACTTC. Residues: CASSLDRVSFEQYF.

V and J are TRBV27 and TRBJ1-1; D perhaps matches TRBD1 (5 bases). Trimming shortened V by 5 bases and J by 4 bases, and 17 bases separated the two germline ends. CDR1 and CDR2 from the germline V gene are MNHEY and SMNVEV (reference sequence). The CDR3 runs to 15 residues. The CDR3: CASSAPAGGSTEAFF. CDR3 bases: TGTGCCAGCAGTGCCCCAGCCGGGGGAAGCACTGAAGCTTTCTTT.

In this sample, this clone turned up many times. V is TRBV29-1 and J is TRBJ2-4; 9 bases are a match to TRBD1. The V segment lost 7 bases and the J segment 9 bases; nucleotides outside the gene matches: 13. The CDR3 sequence is 14 residues long. Germline V lookup: CDR1 SQVTM, CDR2 ANQGSEA. CDR3 region: CSAVTGGSFGIQYF. The CDR3 DNA follows: TGCAGCGCCGTGACAGGGGGATCCTTCGGCATTCAGTACTTC. Combining the CDR3 with reference TRBV29-1 and TRBJ2-4 gives the whole variable domain SAVISQKPSRDICQRGTSLTIQCQVDSQVTMMFWYRQQPGQSLTLIATANQGSEATYESGFVIDKFPISRPNLTFSTLTVSNMSPEDSSIYLCSAVTGGSFGIQYFGAGTRLSVL.